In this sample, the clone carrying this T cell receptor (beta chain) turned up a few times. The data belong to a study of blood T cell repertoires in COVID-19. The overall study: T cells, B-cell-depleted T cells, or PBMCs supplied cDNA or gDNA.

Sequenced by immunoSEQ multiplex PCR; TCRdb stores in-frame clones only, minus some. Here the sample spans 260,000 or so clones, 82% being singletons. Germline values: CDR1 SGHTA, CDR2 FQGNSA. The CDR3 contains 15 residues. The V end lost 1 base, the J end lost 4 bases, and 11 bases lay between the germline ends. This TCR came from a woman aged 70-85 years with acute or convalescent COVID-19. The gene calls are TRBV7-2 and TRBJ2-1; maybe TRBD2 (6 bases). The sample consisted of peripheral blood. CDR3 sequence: CASSLGGGSYNEQFF. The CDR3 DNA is TGTGCCAGCAGCTTAGGTGGAGGGAGTTACAATGAGCAGTTCTTC. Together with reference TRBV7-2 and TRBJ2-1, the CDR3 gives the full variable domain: GAGVSQSPSNKVTEKGKDVELRCDPISGHTALYWYRQSLGQGLEFLIYFQGNSAPDKSGLPSDRFSAERTGGSVSTLTIQRTQQEDSAVYLCASSLGGGSYNEQFFGPGTRLTVL.